This TCR beta chain was sequenced during a study of blood T cell repertoires in COVID-19. Overall study: The United States, Italy and Spain provided the acute and convalescent COVID-19 samples. From T cells, B-cell-depleted T cells, or PBMCs came the material, which was cDNA or gDNA.

CDR3 length: 16 residues. Germline CDR1 LGHNA, CDR2 YSLEER. The V gene end was trimmed by 1 base and the J gene end by 3 bases; junction bases not matched to a gene: 6. Under the authors' procedure: Amplification of reference gene primers provided the estimated nucleated cell counts. Repertoires were generated with immunoSEQ multiplex PCR, while TCRdb's copy carries only in-frame clones and drops some. Clonal size and the V and J genes are those of that table, whereas D and trimming came from the DNA. The sample lists around 150,000 clones, around 87% occurring once. The J gene is TRBJ2-7, the V gene TRBV4-3; 10 nucleotides align to TRBD2. Source material: peripheral blood. The source is a woman aged 60-70 years with active COVID-19. This CDR3 reads CASSQGPSGGGYEQYF. CDR3 bases: TGCGCCAGCAGCCAAGGACCGAGCGGGGGGGGCTACGAGCAGTACTTC.